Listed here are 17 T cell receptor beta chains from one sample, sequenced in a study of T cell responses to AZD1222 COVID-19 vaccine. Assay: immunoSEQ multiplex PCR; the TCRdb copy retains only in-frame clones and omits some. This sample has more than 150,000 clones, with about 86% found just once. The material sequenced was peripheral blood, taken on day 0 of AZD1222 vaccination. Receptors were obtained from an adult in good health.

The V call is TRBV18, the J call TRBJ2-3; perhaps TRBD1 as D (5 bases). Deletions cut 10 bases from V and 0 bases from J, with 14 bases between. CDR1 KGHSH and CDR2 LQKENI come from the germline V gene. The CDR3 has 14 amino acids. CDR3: CATRQLTSTDTQYF. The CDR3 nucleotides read TGTGCCACACGACAGCTTACTAGCACAGATACGCAGTATTTT.

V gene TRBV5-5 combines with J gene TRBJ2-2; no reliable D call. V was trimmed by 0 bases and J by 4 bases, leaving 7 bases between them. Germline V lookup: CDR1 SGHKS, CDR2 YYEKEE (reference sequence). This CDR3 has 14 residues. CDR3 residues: CASSLVLSTGELFF. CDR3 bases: TGTGCCAGCAGCTTGGTATTGAGCACCGGGGAGCTGTTTTTT.

CDR3 DNA: TGCGCCAGCAGCTTGGTTGGTCAGGGAAACACCATATATTTT. It specifies CASSLVGQGNTIYF. This chain links TRBV5-1 with TRBJ1-3; D is undetermined. V was cut by 0 bases and J by 4 bases, with 8 bases left in between. The CDR3 covers 14 residues. Looked up from germline, CDR1 is SGHRS and CDR2 is YFSETQ. The full variable domain, its missing parts supplied by reference TRBV5-1 and TRBJ1-3, is KAGVTQTPRYLIKTRGQQVTLSCSPISGHRSVSWYQQTPGQGLQFLFEYFSETQRNKGNFPGRFSGRQFSNSRSEMNVSTLELGDSALYLCASSLVGQGNTIYFGEGSWLTVV.

In DNA, the CDR3 is TGTGCCAGCAGACTCCGGGACAGGGGGACCTACGAGCAGTACTTC. Its protein product is CASRLRDRGTYEQYF. The gene calls are TRBV5-5 and TRBJ2-7; 11 positions match TRBD1. The germline V gene encodes CDR1 SGHKS and CDR2 YYEKEE (reference sequence). With 5 bases clipped from V and 2 bases from J, the junction kept 6 bases outside the gene matches. The CDR3 consists of 15 residues.

Written as DNA, the CDR3 is TGTGCTAGTGCCGCGGGACACAACTATGGCTACACCTTC. This encodes CASAAGHNYGYTF. This rearrangement joins TRBV12-5 to TRBJ1-2, with D maybe TRBD1 (6 bases). Trimming took 7 bases from V and 2 from J, leaving 11 bases between them. Germline V gives CDR1 LGHNT, CDR2 FRNRAP. The CDR3 is 13 residues long.

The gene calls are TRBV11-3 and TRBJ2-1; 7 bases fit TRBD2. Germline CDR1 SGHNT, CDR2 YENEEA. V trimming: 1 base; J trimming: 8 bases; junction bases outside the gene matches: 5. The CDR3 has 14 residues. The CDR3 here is CASSLVRGSDEQFF. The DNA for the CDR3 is TGTGCCAGCAGCTTAGTGCGCGGGAGCGATGAGCAGTTCTTC.

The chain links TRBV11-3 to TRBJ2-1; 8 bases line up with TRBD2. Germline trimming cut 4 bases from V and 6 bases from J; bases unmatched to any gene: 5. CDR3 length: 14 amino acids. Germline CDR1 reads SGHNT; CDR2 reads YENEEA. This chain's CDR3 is CASSSRTSSNEQFF. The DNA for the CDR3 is TGTGCCAGCAGCTCGCGGACTAGCTCCAATGAGCAGTTCTTC.

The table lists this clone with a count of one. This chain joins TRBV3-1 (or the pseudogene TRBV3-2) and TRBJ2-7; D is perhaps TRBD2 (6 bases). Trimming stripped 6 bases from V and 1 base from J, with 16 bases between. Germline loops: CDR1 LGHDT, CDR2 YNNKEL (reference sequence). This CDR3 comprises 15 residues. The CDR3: CASRAGRGKSYEQYF. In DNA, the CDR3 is TGTGCCAGCAGAGCTGGGCGGGGAAAGTCCTACGAGCAGTACTTC.

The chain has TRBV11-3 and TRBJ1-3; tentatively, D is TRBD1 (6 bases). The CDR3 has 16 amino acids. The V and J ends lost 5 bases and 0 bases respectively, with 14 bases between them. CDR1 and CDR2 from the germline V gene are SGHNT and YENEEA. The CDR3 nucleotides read TGTGCCAGCAGCGTGGGAGGGACATCCTCTGGAAACACCATATATTTT. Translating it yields CASSVGGTSSGNTIYF. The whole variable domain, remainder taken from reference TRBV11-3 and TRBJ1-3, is EAGVVQSPRYKIIEKKQPVAFWCNPISGHNTLYWYLQNLGQGPELLIRYENEEAVDDSQLPKDRFSAERLKGVDSTLKIQPAELGDSAVYLCASSVGGTSSGNTIYFGEGSWLTVV.

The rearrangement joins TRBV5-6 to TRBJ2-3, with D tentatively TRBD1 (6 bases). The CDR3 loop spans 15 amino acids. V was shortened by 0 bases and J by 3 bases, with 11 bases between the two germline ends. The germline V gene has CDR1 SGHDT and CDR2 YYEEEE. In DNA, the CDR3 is TGTGCCAGCAGCTTGGAGTGGCAGGGGACAGATACGCAGTATTTT. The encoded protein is CASSLEWQGTDTQYF.

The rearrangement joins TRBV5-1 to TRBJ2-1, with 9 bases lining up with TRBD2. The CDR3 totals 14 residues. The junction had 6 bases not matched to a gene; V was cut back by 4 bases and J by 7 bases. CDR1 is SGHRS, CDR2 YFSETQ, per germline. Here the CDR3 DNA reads TGCGCCAGCAGCCTTAGCGGGAGTGGGAATGAGCAGTTCTTC. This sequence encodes CASSLSGSGNEQFF.

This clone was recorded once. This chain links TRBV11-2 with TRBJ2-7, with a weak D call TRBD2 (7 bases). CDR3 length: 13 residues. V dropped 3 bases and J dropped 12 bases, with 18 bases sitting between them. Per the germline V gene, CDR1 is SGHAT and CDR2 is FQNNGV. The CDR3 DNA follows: TGTGCCAGCAGCTTCAGCCGGGGGGCGGTGGTGTACTTC. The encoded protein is CASSFSRGAVVYF.

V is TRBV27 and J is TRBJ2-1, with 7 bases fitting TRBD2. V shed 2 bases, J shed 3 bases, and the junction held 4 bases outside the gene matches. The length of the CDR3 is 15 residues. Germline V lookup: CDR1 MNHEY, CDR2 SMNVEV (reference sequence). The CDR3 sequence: CASSLAGEYYNEQFF. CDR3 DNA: TGTGCCAGCAGTTTAGCGGGAGAATACTACAATGAGCAGTTCTTC.

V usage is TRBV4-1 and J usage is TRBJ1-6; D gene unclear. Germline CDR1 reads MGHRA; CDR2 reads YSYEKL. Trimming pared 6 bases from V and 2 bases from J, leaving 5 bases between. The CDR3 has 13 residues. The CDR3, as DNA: TGCGCCAGCAGGCCGACCTATAATTCACCCCTCCACTTT. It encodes CASRPTYNSPLHF.

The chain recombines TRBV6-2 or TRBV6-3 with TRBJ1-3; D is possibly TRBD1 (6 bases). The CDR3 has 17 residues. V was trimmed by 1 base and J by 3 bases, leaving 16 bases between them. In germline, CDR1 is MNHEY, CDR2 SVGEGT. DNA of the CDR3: TGTGCCAGCAGTTACTTCGGGACAATGGATTTTGGAAACACCATATATTTT. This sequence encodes CASSYFGTMDFGNTIYF.

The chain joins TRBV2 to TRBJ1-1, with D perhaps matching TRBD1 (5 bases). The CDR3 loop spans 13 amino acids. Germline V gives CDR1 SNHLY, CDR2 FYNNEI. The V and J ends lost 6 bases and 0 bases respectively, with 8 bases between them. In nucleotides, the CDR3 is TGTGCCAGCAGGGGGACGGTGAACACTGAAGCTTTCTTT. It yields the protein CASRGTVNTEAFF.

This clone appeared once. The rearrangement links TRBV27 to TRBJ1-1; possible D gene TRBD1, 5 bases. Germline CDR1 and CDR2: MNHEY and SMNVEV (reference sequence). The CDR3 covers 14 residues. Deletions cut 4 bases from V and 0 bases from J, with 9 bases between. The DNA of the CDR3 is TGTGCCAGCAGTTGGGGCAGGATGAACACTGAAGCTTTCTTT. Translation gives CASSWGRMNTEAFF.